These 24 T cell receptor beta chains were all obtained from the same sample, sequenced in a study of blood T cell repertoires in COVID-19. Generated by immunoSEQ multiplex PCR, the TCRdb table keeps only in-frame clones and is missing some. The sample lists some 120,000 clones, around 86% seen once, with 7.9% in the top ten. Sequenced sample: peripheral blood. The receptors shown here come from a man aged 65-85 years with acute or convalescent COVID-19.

CDR3 loop: CASQRDSRGGYTF. The CDR3 DNA follows: TGTGCCAGCCAAAGGGACAGCCGGGGGGGCTACACCTTC. J is TRBJ1-2 and V is TRBV6-5; 7 nucleotides match TRBD1. Germline CDR1 is MNHEY and CDR2 is SVGAGI. The CDR3 sequence is 13 residues long. Germline trimming cut 8 bases from V and 8 bases from J; bases unmatched to any gene: 11.

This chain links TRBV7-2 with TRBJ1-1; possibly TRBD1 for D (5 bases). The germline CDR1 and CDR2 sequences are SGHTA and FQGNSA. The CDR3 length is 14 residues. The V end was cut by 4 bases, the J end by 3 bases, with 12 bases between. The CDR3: CASSYISGYTEAFF. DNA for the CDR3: TGTGCCAGCAGCTACATTTCAGGGTACACTGAAGCTTTCTTT.

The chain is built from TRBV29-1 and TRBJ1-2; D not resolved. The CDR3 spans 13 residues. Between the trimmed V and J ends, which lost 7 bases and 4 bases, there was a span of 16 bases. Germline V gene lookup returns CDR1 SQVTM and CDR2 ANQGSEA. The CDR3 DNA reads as TGCAGCGCCCTCTACTCTCCACGCTATGGCTACACCTTC. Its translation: CSALYSPRYGYTF.

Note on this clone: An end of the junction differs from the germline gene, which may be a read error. CDR3 in amino acids: CASRLGGNYGYTF. DNA for the CDR3: TGCGCCAGCAGATTGGGCGGTAACTATGGCTACACCTTC. This chain connects TRBV5-1 to TRBJ1-2; unclear D gene. CDR1 is SGHRS, CDR2 YFSETQ, per germline. CDR3 length equals 13 residues.

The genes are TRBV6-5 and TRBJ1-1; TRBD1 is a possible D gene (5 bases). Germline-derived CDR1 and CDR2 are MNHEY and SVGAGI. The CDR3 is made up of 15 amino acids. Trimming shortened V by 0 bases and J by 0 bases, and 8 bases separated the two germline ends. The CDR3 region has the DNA TGTGCCAGCAGTTACTCTGGACAAGTGAACACTGAAGCTTTCTTT. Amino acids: CASSYSGQVNTEAFF.

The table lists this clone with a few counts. The CDR3 region is CSARETGLNSPLHF. The CDR3 DNA sequence: TGCAGCGCCCGAGAGACAGGGCTTAATTCACCCCTCCACTTT. V gene TRBV29-1 combines with J gene TRBJ1-6; 7 nucleotides line up with TRBD1. From germline, CDR1 is SQVTM and CDR2 ANQGSEA. This CDR3 spans 14 amino acids. Trimming at V came to 7 bases and at J to 6 bases, leaving 9 bases not matched to a gene.

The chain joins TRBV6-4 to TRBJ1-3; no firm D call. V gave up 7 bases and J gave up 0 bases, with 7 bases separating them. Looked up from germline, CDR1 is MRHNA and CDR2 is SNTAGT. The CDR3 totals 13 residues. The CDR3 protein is CASTYSSGNTIYF. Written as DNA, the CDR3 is TGTGCCAGCACCTACAGCTCTGGAAACACCATATATTTT.

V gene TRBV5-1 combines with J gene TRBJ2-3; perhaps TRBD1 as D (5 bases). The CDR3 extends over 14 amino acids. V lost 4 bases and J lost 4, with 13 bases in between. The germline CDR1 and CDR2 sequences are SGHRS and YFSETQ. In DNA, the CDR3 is TGCGCCAGCAGCCAGCAGGGTTCAGCAGATACGCAGTATTTT. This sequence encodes CASSQQGSADTQYF.

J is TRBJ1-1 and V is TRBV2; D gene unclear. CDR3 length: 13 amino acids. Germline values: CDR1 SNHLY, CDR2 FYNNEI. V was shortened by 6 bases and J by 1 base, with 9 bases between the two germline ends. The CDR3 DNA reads TGTGCCAGCAGCTTAGATGGGAACACTGAAGCTTTCTTT. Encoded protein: CASSLDGNTEAFF.

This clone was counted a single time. This CDR3 is CASSERGKGSYEQYF. The CDR3 DNA reads as TGTGCCAGCAGTGAACGGGGTAAGGGTTCTTACGAGCAGTACTTC. The rearrangement links TRBV2 to TRBJ2-7; tentative D call: TRBD2 (5 bases). The CDR3 extends over 15 amino acids. Trimming stripped 2 bases from V and 4 bases from J, with 15 bases between. The germline gives CDR1 SNHLY, CDR2 FYNNEI.

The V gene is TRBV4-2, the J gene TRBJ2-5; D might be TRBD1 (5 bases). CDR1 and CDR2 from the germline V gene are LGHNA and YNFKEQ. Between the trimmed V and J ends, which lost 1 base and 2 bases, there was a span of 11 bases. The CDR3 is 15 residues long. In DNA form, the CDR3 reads TGTGCCAGCAGCCAAGCGACAGTAGAGCAAGAGACCCAGTACTTC. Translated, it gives CASSQATVEQETQYF.

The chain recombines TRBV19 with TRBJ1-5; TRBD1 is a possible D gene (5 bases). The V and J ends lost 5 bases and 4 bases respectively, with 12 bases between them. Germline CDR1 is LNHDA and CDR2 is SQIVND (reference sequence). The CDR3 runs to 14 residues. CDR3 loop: CASSPDRLNQPQHF. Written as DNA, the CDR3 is TGTGCCAGTAGTCCCGACAGATTGAATCAGCCCCAGCATTTT.

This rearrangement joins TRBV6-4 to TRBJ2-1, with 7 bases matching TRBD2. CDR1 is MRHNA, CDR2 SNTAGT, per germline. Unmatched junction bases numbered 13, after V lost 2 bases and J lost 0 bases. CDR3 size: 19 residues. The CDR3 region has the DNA TGTGCCAGCAGTGACGAGGGAGGAATAGCGGGTTACTCCTACAATGAGCAGTTCTTC. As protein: CASSDEGGIAGYSYNEQFF.

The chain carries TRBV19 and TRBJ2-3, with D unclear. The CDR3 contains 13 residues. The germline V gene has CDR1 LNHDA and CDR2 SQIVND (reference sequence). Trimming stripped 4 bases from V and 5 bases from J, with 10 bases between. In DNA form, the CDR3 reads TGTGCCAGTAGTACAGGTATTAGAGATACGCAGTATTTT. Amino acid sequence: CASSTGIRDTQYF.

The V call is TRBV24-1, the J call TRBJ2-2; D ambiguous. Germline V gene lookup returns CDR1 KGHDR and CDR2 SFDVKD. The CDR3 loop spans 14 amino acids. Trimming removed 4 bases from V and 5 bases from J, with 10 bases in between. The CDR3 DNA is TGTGCCACCAGTGACCCATACTTGACCGGGGAGCTGTTTTTT. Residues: CATSDPYLTGELFF.

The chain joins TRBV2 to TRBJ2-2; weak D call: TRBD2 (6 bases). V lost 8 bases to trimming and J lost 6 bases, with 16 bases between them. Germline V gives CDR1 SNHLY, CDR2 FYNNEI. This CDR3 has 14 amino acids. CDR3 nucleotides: TGTGCCAGCTGGCGGGAAGGGCGGGCCGGGGAGCTGTTTTTT. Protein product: CASWREGRAGELFF.

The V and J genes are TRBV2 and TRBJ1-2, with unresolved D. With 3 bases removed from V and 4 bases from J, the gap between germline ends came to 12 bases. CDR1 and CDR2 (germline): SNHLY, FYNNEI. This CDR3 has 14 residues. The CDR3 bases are TGTGCCAGCAGTGAGGCAGGAAAAATCTATGGCTACACCTTC. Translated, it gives CASSEAGKIYGYTF.

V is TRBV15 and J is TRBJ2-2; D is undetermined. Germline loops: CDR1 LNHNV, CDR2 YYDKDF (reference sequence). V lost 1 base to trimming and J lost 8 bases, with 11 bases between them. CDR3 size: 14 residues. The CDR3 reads CATSRVAPMGELFF. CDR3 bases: TGTGCCACCAGCAGAGTGGCCCCGATGGGGGAGCTGTTTTTT.

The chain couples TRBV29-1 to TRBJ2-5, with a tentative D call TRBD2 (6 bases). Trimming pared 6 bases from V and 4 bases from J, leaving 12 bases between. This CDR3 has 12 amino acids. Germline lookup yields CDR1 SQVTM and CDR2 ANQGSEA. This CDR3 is CSVRGGSETQYF. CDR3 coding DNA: TGCAGCGTCAGAGGAGGGTCAGAGACCCAGTACTTC.

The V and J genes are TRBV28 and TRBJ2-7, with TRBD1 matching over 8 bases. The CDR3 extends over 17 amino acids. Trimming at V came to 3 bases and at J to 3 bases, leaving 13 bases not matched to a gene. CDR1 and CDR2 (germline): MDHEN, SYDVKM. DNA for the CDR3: TGTGCCAGCAGTTTCTCTCTTGGACAGGGAACTCACTACGAGCAGTACTTC. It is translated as CASSFSLGQGTHYEQYF.

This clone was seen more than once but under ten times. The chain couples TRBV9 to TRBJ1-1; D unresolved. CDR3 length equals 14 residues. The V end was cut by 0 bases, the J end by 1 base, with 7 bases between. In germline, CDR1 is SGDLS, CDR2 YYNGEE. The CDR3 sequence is CASSVVGENTEAFF. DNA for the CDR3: TGTGCCAGCAGCGTAGTCGGGGAGAACACTGAAGCTTTCTTT.

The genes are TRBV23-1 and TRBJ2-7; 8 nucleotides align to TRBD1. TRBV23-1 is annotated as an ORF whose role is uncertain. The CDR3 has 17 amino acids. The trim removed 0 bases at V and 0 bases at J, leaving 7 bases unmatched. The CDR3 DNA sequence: TGCGCCAGCAGTCAATCGGGGACGGACAGGGACTCCTACGAGCAGTACTTC. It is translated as CASSQSGTDRDSYEQYF.

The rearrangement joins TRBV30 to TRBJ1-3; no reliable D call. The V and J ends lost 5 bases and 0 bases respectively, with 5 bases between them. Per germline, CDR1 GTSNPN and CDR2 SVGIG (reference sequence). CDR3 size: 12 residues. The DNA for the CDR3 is TGTGCCTGGTTACTCTCTGGAAACACCATATATTTT. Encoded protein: CAWLLSGNTIYF.

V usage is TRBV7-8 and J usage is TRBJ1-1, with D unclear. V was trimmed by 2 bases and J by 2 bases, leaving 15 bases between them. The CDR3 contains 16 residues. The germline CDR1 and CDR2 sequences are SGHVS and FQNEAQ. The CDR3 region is CASSLMAARSNTEAFF. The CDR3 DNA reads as TGTGCCAGCAGCTTAATGGCAGCGCGGAGTAACACTGAAGCTTTCTTT. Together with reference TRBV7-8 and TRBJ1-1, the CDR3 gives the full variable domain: GAGVSQSPRYKVAKRGQDVALRCDPISGHVSLFWYQQALGQGPEFLTYFQNEAQLDKSGLPSDRFFAERPEGSVSTLKIQRTQQEDSAVYLCASSLMAARSNTEAFFGQGTRLTVV.